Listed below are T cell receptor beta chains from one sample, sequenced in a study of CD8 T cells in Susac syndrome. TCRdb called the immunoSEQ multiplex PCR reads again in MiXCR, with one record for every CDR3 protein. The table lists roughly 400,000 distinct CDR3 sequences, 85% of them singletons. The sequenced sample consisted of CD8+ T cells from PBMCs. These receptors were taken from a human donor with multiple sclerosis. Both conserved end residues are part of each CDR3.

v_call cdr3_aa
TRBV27 CASALLRGLGDGYTF
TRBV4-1 CASSQGAGQSYEQYF
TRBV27 CASRKTEYGYTF
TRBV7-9 CASSDTGQPIYNEQFF
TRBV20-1 CSARTSRTYEQYF
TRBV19 CASTGDQETQYF
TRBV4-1 CASSPLGSTGQAFF
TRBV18 CASSSKDSLAKNIQYF
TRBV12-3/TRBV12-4 CASPSPWGSTGELFF
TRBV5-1 CASRLGGSSYNEQFF
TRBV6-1 CASRDKSSYEQYF
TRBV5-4 CASSPGRPGELFF
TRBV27 CASSLSTWGVPEAFF
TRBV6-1 CASSGLSGTSGGTSTDTQYF
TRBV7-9 CASSQEQGYMNTEAFF
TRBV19 CASSIQGADTEAFF
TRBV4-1 CASSQVVDRGPWTEAFF
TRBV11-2 CASSLEERTGAFYQETQYF
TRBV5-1 CASSLTNDRGFYNEQFF
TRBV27 CASSSPDLAGIYNEQFF
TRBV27 CASSQTYNSPLHF
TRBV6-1 CASLPSRDSFRSGELFF
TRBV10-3 CAIRTGSNTGELFF
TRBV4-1 CASSGGPWGVGYEQYF
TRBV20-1 CSARGITSGGYEQYF
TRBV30 CAWDTGSSYNEQFF
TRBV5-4 CASSLGGENIQYF